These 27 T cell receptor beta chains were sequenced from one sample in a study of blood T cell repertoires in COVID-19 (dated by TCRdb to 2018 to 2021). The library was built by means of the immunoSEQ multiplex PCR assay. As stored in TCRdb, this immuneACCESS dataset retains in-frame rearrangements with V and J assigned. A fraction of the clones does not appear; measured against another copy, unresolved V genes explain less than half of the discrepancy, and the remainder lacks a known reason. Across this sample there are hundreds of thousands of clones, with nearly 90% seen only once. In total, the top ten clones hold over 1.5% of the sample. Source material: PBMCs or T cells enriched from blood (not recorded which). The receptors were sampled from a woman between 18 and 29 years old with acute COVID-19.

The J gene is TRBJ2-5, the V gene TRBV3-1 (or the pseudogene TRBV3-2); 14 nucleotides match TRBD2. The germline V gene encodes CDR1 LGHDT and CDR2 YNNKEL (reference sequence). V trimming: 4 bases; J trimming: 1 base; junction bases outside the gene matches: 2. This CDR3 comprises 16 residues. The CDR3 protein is CASSLGTSGGQETQYF. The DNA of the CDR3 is TGTGCCAGCAGCCTAGGGACTAGCGGGGGCCAAGAGACCCAGTACTTC.

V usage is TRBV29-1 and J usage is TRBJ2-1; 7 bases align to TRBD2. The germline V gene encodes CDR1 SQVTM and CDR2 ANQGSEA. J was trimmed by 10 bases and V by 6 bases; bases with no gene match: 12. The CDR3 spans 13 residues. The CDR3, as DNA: TGCAGCGTCTACAGCTGGGGGGGTGGAGAGCAGTTCTTC. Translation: CSVYSWGGGEQFF.

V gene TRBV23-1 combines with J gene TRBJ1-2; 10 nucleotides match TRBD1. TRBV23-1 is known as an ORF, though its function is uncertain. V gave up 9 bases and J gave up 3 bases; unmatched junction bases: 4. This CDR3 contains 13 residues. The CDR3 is CASQGQGDYGYTF. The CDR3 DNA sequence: TGCGCCAGTCAAGGACAGGGGGACTATGGCTACACCTTC.

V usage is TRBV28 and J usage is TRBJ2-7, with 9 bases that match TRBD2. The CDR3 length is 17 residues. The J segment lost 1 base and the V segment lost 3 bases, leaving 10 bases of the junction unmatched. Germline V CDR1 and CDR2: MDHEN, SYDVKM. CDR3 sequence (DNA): TGTGCCAGCAGTTTCTCCGCTAGCGGGACCCTATCCTACGAGCAGTACTTC. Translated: CASSFSASGTLSYEQYF.

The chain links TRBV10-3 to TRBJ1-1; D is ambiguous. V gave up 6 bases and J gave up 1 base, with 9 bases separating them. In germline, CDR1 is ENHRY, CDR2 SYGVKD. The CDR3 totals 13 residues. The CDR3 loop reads CAISPGRNTEAFF. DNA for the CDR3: TGTGCCATCAGCCCAGGAAGGAACACTGAAGCTTTCTTT.

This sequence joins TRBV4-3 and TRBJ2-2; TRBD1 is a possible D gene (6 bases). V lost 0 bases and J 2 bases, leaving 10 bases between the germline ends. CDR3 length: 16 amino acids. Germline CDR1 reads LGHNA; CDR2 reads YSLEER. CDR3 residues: CASSQEWGPNTGELFF. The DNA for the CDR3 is TGCGCCAGCAGCCAAGAGTGGGGGCCCAACACCGGGGAGCTGTTTTTT.

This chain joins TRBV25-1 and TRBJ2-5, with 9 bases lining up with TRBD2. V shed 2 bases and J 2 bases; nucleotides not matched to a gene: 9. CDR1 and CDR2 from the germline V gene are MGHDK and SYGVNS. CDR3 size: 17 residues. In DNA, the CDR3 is TGTGCCAGCAGTGAAAGGCTCGTAGCGGGGGATCAAGAGACCCAGTACTTC. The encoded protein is CASSERLVAGDQETQYF.

CDR3 in amino acids: CASSLDVVQGSSPLHF. The CDR3 DNA follows: TGTGCCAGCAGCTTAGATGTAGTACAGGGGAGCTCACCCCTCCACTTT. The chain carries TRBV11-2 and TRBJ1-6, with TRBD1 identical over 7 bases. Germline V gives CDR1 SGHAT, CDR2 FQNNGV. Trimming cost V 0 bases and J 10 bases; bases outside gene matches: 9. CDR3 length equals 16 residues.

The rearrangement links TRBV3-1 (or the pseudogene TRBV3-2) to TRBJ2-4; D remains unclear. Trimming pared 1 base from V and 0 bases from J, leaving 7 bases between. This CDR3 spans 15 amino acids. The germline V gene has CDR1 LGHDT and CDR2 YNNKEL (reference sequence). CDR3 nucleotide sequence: TGTGCCAGCAGCCAAGTAGTGCTAGCCAAAAACATTCAGTACTTC. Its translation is CASSQVVLAKNIQYF.

As DNA, the CDR3 is TGTGCCAGCGGAACAGGGGCCGCAAGGGGTGGCTACACCTTC. Protein: CASGTGAARGGYTF. The rearrangement joins TRBV27 to TRBJ1-2; 7 bases align to TRBD1. V lost 8 bases to trimming and J lost 7 bases; unmatched junction nucleotides: 13. The CDR3 runs to 14 residues. In germline, CDR1 is MNHEY, CDR2 SMNVEV (reference sequence).

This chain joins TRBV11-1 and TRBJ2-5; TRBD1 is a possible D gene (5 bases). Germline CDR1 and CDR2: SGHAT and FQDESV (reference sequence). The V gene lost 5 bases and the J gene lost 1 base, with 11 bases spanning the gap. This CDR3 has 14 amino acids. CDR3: CASSPTGSQETQYF. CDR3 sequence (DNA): TGTGCCAGCAGCCCCACAGGTAGCCAAGAGACCCAGTACTTC.

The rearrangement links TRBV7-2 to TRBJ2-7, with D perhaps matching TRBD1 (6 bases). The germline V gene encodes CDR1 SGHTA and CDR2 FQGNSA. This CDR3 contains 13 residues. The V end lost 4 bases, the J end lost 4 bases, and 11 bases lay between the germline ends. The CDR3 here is CASSSQGRYEQYF. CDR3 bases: TGTGCCAGCAGCTCTCAGGGGAGATACGAGCAGTACTTC.

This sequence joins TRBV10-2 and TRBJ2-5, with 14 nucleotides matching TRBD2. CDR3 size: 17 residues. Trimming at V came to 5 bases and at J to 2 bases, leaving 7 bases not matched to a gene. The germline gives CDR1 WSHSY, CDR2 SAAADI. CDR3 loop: CASSMTSGRAVQETQYF. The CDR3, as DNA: TGCGCCAGCAGTATGACTAGCGGGAGGGCCGTTCAAGAGACCCAGTACTTC.

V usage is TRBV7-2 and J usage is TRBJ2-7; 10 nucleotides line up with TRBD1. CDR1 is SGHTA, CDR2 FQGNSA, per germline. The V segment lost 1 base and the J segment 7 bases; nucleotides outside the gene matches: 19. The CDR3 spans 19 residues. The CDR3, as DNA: TGTGCCAGCAGCTTAGGGTTGGTCTGGGGGGACAGGGGCCTTTCGGAGCAGTACTTC. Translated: CASSLGLVWGDRGLSEQYF.

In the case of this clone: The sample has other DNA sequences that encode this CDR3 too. The CDR3 DNA is TGTGCCAGCAGCGTAGGAGGGAACTATGGCTACACCTTC. Amino acid sequence: CASSVGGNYGYTF. The gene calls are TRBV9 and TRBJ1-2; no clear D gene. Germline V gene sequence: CDR1 SGDLS, CDR2 YYNGEE. The CDR3 is made up of 13 amino acids. The ends were cut back, 0 bases at V and 2 bases at J, with 5 bases in the middle.

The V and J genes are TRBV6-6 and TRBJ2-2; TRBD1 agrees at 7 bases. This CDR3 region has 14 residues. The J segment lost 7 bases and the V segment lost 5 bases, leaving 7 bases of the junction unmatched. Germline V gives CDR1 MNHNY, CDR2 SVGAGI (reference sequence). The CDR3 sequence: CASSKQGQGGELFF. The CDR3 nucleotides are TGTGCCAGCAGTAAACAGGGGCAAGGCGGGGAGCTGTTTTTT.

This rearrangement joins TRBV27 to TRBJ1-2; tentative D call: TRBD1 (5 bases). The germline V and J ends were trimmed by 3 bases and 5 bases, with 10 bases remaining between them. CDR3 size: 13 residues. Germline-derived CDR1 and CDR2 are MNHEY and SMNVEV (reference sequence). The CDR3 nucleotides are TGTGCCAGCAGTTTGACGGGGGGTTATGGCTACACCTTC. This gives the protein CASSLTGGYGYTF.

The CDR3 bases are TGTGCCAGTTCCCAATTACCGGGACAGGGGTTAGTTAAGCCCCAGCATTTT. Translation: CASSQLPGQGLVKPQHF. V usage is TRBV19 and J usage is TRBJ1-5, with 10 bases lining up with TRBD1. Germline CDR1 is LNHDA and CDR2 is SQIVND (reference sequence). The CDR3 loop spans 17 amino acids. J gave up 8 bases and V 8 bases, and 18 bases lay outside the gene matches.

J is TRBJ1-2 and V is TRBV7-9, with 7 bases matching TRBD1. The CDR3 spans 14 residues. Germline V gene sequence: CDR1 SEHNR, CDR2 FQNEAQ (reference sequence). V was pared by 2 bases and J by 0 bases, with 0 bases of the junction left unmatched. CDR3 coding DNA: TGTGCCAGCAGCTTAACAGGGGCTAACTATGGCTACACCTTC. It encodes CASSLTGANYGYTF.

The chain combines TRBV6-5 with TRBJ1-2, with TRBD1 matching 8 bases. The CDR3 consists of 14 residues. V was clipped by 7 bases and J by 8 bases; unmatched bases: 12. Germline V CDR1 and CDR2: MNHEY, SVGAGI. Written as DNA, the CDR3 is TGTGCCAGCACAGACGTATACAGGGGGGAAGGCTACACCTTC. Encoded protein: CASTDVYRGEGYTF.

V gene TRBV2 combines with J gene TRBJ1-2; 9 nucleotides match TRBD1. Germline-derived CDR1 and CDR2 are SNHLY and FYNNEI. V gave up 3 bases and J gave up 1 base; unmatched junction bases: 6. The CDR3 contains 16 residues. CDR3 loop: CASSEQGTGINYGYTF. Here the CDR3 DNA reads TGTGCCAGCAGTGAGCAAGGGACAGGGATTAACTATGGCTACACCTTC.

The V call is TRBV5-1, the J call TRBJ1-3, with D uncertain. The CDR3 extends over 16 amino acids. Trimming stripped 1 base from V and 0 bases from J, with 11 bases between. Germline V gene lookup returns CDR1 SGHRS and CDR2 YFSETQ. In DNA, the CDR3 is TGCGCCAGCAGCTTGCATATCGGCGGCTCTGGAAACACCATATATTTT. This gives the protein CASSLHIGGSGNTIYF.

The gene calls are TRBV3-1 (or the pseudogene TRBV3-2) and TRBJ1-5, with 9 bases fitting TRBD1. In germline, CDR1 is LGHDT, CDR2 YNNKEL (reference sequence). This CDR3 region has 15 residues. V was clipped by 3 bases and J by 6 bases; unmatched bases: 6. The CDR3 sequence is CASSQGTGSSQPQHF. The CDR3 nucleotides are TGTGCCAGCAGCCAGGGGACAGGGAGTAGTCAGCCCCAGCATTTT.

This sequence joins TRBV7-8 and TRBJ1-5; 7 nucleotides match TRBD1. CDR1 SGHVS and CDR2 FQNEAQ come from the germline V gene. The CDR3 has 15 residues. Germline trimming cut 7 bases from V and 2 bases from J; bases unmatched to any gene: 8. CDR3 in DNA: TGTGCCAGCACAAAGACAGGGATCGGCAATCAGCCCCAGCATTTT. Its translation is CASTKTGIGNQPQHF. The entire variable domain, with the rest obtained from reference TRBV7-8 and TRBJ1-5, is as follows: GAGVSQSPRYKVAKRGQDVALRCDPISGHVSLFWYQQALGQGPEFLTYFQNEAQLDKSGLPSDRFFAERPEGSVSTLKIQRTQQEDSAVYLCASTKTGIGNQPQHFGDGTRLSIL.

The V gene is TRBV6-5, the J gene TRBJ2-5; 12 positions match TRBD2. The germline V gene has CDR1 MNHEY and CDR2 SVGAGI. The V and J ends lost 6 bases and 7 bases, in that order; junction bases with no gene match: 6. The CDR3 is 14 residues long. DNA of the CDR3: TGTGCCAGCAGAAAGACTAGCGGGAGTGTGACCCAGTACTTC. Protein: CASRKTSGSVTQYF.

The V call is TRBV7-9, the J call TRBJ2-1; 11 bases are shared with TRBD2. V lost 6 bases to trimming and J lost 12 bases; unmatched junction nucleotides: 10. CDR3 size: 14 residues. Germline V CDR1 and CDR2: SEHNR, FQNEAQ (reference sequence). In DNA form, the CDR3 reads TGTGCCAGCAGTTCACGACTAGCGGGACTGTTGCAGTTCTTC. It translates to CASSSRLAGLLQFF.

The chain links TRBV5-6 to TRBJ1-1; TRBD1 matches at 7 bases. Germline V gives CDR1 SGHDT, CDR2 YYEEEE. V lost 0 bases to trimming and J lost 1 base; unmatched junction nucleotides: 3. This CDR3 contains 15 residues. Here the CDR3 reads CASSLVRDRNTEAFF. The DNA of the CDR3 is TGTGCCAGCAGCTTGGTCCGGGACAGGAACACTGAAGCTTTCTTT.